Following are 11 T cell receptor beta chains from one sample sequenced in a study of shared clonotypes between healthy human individuals. Libraries were prepared by immunoSEQ multiplex PCR; TCRdb keeps only in-frame clonotypes and omits some of them. In the table there are some 1 million clones, about 80% of which are singletons. The sample consisted of memory CD4+ T cells sorted from blood. The subset: CD45RA-negative fraction. The receptors come from a man aged 18 to 29 in good health.

The chain has TRBV5-1 and TRBJ2-3, with TRBD2 matching 9 bases. The CDR3 covers 16 residues. Losses at the gene ends were 1 base for V and 2 bases for J; bases not matched to a gene: 5. Germline-derived CDR1 and CDR2 are SGHRS and YFSETQ. CDR3 in DNA: TGCGCCAGCAGCTTGCTGGCTAGCGGGAACACAGATACGCAGTATTTT. It encodes CASSLLASGNTDTQYF.

This chain links TRBV5-1 with TRBJ2-1; 10 positions match TRBD2. Looked up from germline, CDR1 is SGHRS and CDR2 is YFSETQ. V dropped 2 bases and J dropped 7; count of bases not matched to a gene: 3. The CDR3 loop spans 14 amino acids. The CDR3 region has the DNA TGCGCCAGCAGCTTCCTAGCGGGAGAGAATGAGCAGTTCTTC. Translated: CASSFLAGENEQFF.

V usage is TRBV28 and J usage is TRBJ2-5; 8 nucleotides align to TRBD1. This CDR3 region has 13 residues. The germline V gene has CDR1 MDHEN and CDR2 SYDVKM. The ends lost 5 bases at V and 2 bases at J; junction bases unmatched: 1. The CDR3 DNA reads TGTGCCAGCAGTAGACAGGGGCAAGAGACCCAGTACTTC. It translates to CASSRQGQETQYF.

The chain uses TRBV10-3 and TRBJ2-3; no clear D gene. This CDR3 has 13 residues. Germline lookup yields CDR1 ENHRY and CDR2 SYGVKD. Trimming removed 7 bases at V and 6 bases at J, with 14 bases between. CDR3 residues: CAITGRTSDTQYF. CDR3 coding DNA: TGTGCCATCACTGGACGGACGTCTGATACGCAGTATTTT.

About this clone itself: At the DNA level, this CDR3 is encoded by other sequences in the same sample as well. The rearrangement joins TRBV5-4 to TRBJ1-1, with D hard to call. Trimming shortened V by 0 bases and J by 2 bases, and 8 bases separated the two germline ends. This CDR3 is built from 14 residues. Germline V gene data show CDR1 as SGHNT and CDR2 as YYREEE (reference sequence). Written as DNA, the CDR3 is TGTGCCAGCAGCTTGGGAGTGGGAAACACTGAAGCTTTCTTT. This gives the protein CASSLGVGNTEAFF.

This clone turned up a few times. CDR3 sequence: CASSSNLPPTQYF. For the CDR3, the DNA is TGTGCCAGCAGCTCGAATCTCCCCCCCACACAGTATTTT. The chain has TRBV11-3 and TRBJ2-3, with unresolved D. This CDR3 comprises 13 residues. Germline CDR1 SGHNT, CDR2 YENEEA. V was shortened by 4 bases and J by 12 bases, with 17 bases between the two germline ends.

The V and J genes are TRBV27 and TRBJ1-1, with D maybe TRBD1 (6 bases). V was cut by 5 bases and J by 3 bases, with 16 bases left in between. There are 15 residues in the CDR3. Germline CDR1 reads MNHEY; CDR2 reads SMNVEV (reference sequence). The CDR3 protein is CASSPTGSRYTEAFF. CDR3 DNA: TGTGCCAGCAGTCCCACAGGGAGCAGGTACACTGAAGCTTTCTTT.

With regard to this clone: Other DNA sequences of this sample code for an identical CDR3. The V and J genes are TRBV18 and TRBJ1-3, with D uncertain. The CDR3 has 12 residues. Germline V CDR1 and CDR2: KGHSH, LQKENI. V was pared by 3 bases and J by 4 bases, with 4 bases between. In DNA form, the CDR3 reads TGTGCCAGCTCACCGGACGGAAACACCATATATTTT. Protein: CASSPDGNTIYF.

The chain carries TRBV6-5 and TRBJ2-7; 8 bases agree with TRBD1. The CDR3 length is 13 residues. After removal of 5 bases from V and 3 bases from J, the junction contained 3 bases not matched to a gene. Germline CDR1 and CDR2: MNHEY and SVGAGI. The CDR3 DNA sequence: TGTGCCAGCAGTAGAGGGACAGGCTACGAGCAGTACTTC. This sequence encodes CASSRGTGYEQYF.

To note about this clone: The same CDR3 also results from other DNA sequences found in this sample. The chain employs TRBV2 and TRBJ2-3; 8 nucleotides agree with TRBD2. V shed 5 bases and J 1 base; nucleotides not matched to a gene: 2. The length of the CDR3 is 14 residues. Germline CDR1 SNHLY, CDR2 FYNNEI. DNA for the CDR3: TGTGCCAGCAGTCCACTAGCGGGCACAGATACGCAGTATTTT. Its protein is CASSPLAGTDTQYF. Filled out from reference TRBV2 and TRBJ2-3, the complete variable domain reads EPEVTQTPSHQVTQMGQEVILRCVPISNHLYFYWYRQILGQKVEFLVSFYNNEISEKSEIFDDQFSVERPDGSNFTLKIRSTKLEDSAMYFCASSPLAGTDTQYFGPGTRLTVL.

In this sample, this clone turned up once. The chain recombines TRBV2 with TRBJ1-6; 7 bases match TRBD1. The CDR3 sequence is 16 residues long. V gave up 7 bases and J gave up 7 bases; unmatched junction bases: 13. Germline CDR1 reads SNHLY; CDR2 reads FYNNEI. CDR3 sequence reads: CASTLGQGDANSPLHF. The CDR3, as DNA: TGTGCCAGCACCCTAGGGCAGGGGGACGCGAATTCACCCCTCCACTTT.